This T cell receptor (beta chain) was sequenced for a study of blood T cell repertoires in COVID-19 (dated by TCRdb to the early 2020s). About the investigation overall: Collaborator samples came from the United States, Italy and Spain and covered acute and convalescent phases of COVID-19. The prospective study material was composed of cDNA or gDNA derived from T cells, B-cell-depleted T cells, or PBMCs. Subjects who had been exposed to COVID-19, were actively infected with it, or had recovered from it provided the deeply sampled blood TCRbeta repertoires that made up the dataset. A freely available public database, intended as a resource for researchers studying the immune response to SARS-CoV-2, is where the repertoires were released. The samples were drawn from the first 160 participants of the ongoing ImmuneRACE study and from 950 to 1,500 subjects provided by 6 global collaborators. The sample metadata nearly always contained a de-identified subject ID, COVID-19 status, age in years and sex. Where available, HLA class I and class II types were obtained from metadata supplied by the sample provider rather than from assay-based typing. The investigation overall reported the following: The amount of clinical and demographic metadata varied by source and participant and was provided uncurated.

TCRbeta CDR3 regions were amplified from genomic DNA using the immunoSEQ Assay, a bias-controlled multiplex PCR. Under the source paper's analysis protocol: Nucleated cell counts per sample were estimated from amplification of reference gene primers within the assay. To quantify the absolute abundance of each unique TCRbeta CDR3 rearrangement, sequence reads were collapsed and filtered. For each sample, productive Simpson clonality was calculated as the square root of Simpson's diversity index across productive rearrangements. TCRdb mirrors the immuneACCESS table, restricted to in-frame sequences. Some clones are absent from its copies; in checked studies, under half trace to an unresolved V gene, and the reason for the others is unknown. D and trimming were read from the DNA, whereas the V and J calls and clone size are those reported in that table. The sample table contains 90,000 to 100,000 clones; only one count was recorded for roughly 80% of them. Roughly a tenth of the sample lies in the top ten.

Regarding this clone: Its target antigen remains unknown. No quality values exist for individual bases; no much larger clone is one base distant.

Each collaborating institution followed its own protocols to collect whole blood in K2EDTA tubes. For TCRbeta analysis, collaborators shipped samples as frozen whole blood, isolated PBMCs, or DNA extracted from either of those sample types. V loses 5 bases at its end and J loses 10 bases; junction bases beyond the gene matches: 10. The CDR3 runs 16 amino acids, cysteine and phenylalanine included. The read is trimmed to its CDR3 DNA, 48 bases read in frame from base 1. As encoded in the germline V gene (reference sequence), CDR1 is SEHNR while CDR2 is FQNEAQ. The sample was peripheral blood. The receptor comes from a man aged 70 or older with active or convalescent COVID-19. The rearrangement joined TRBV7-9 to TRBJ2-1; 14 bases in the junction line up with TRBD2. The nucleotides read TGTGCCAGCAGCCGGACGACTAGCGGGGGGGCCGTGGAGCAGTTCTTC. This is translated as CASSRTTSGGAVEQFF.